This passage covers 14 T cell receptor beta chains from one sample sequenced in a study of blood T cell repertoires in COVID-19 (TCRdb year 2020). The protocol used for the library was the immunoSEQ multiplex PCR assay. TCRdb took over this immuneACCESS table, retaining in-frame rearrangements with V and J assigned. Such tables are incomplete; in checked studies, under half of the missing clones stem from an unresolved V gene, and the remainder is unexplained. Counted in this sample were 140,000 to 150,000 clones; over 70% of them appeared once. The ten top clones hold approximately 3.5% of the sample. What was sequenced was peripheral blood. Receptor source: a man aged 65-85 years who had recovered from COVID-19.

This clone came up once. The chain couples TRBV12-5 to TRBJ2-1; D unclear. The CDR3 has 12 amino acids. Trimming took off 5 bases at V and 6 bases at J, with 8 bases between the two ends. From germline, CDR1 is LGHNT and CDR2 FRNRAP. The CDR3 nucleotides read TGTGCTAGTGGTCCGAGCACCAATGAGCAGTTCTTC. This translates into CASGPSTNEQFF.

The V call is TRBV11-3, the J call TRBJ2-7; D may be TRBD2 (5 bases). In germline, CDR1 is SGHNT, CDR2 YENEEA. The CDR3 runs to 13 residues. The V gene lost 5 bases and the J gene lost 0 bases, with 8 bases spanning the gap. The CDR3 DNA reads TGTGCCAGCAGCGAACGGGGCTCCTACGAGCAGTACTTC. This gives the protein CASSERGSYEQYF.

J is TRBJ2-2 and V is TRBV5-1; maybe TRBD2 (6 bases). Germline V gene data show CDR1 as SGHRS and CDR2 as YFSETQ. Trimming pared 4 bases from V and 1 base from J, leaving 11 bases between. The CDR3 extends over 15 amino acids. The chain's CDR3 is CASSGDSGNTGELFF. The CDR3 bases are TGCGCCAGCAGCGGGGATAGCGGGAACACCGGGGAGCTGTTTTTT.

This chain uses TRBV3-1 (or the pseudogene TRBV3-2) with TRBJ1-1; TRBD1 is a possible D gene (6 bases). The CDR3 runs 18 residues. Germline V gives CDR1 LGHDT, CDR2 YNNKEL (reference sequence). Trimming left V 5 bases short and J 1 base short, with 23 bases between. CDR3 loop: CASSALYFSGTPNTEAFF. As DNA, the CDR3 is TGTGCCAGCAGCGCTCTATATTTCTCCGGGACACCGAACACTGAAGCTTTCTTT.

The V gene is TRBV29-1, the J gene TRBJ2-5; tentative D call: TRBD1 (6 bases). The V and J ends lost 7 bases and 3 bases respectively, with 6 bases between them. Germline V CDR1 and CDR2: SQVTM, ANQGSEA. This CDR3 contains 10 residues. This CDR3 is CSAGEETQYF. The CDR3 nucleotides are TGCAGCGCAGGGGAAGAGACCCAGTACTTC.

The chain uses TRBV7-3 and TRBJ2-3; D ambiguous. In germline, CDR1 is SGHTA, CDR2 FQGTGA. Trimming took 3 bases from V and 4 from J, leaving 8 bases between them. There are 13 residues in the CDR3. The CDR3, as DNA: TGTGCCAGCAGCTTCTCCGTTTCAGATACGCAGTATTTT. It specifies CASSFSVSDTQYF.

The rearrangement joins TRBV12-3 or TRBV12-4 to TRBJ2-1, with D unresolved. The CDR3 sequence is 13 residues long. Trimming stripped 4 bases from V and 0 bases from J, with 4 bases between. The CDR3 is CASSSNSYNEQFF. The CDR3 DNA sequence: TGTGCCAGCAGTTCCAACTCCTACAATGAGCAGTTCTTC.

The chain employs TRBV10-3 and TRBJ2-4; 14 positions match TRBD2. V dropped 10 bases and J dropped 7; count of bases not matched to a gene: 9. This CDR3 spans 15 amino acids. Germline CDR1 ENHRY, CDR2 SYGVKD. The CDR3 DNA reads as TGTGCCACAGGGACTAGCGGGAGAGGGGCGAACATTCAGTACTTC. Translated, it gives CATGTSGRGANIQYF.

This chain links TRBV29-1 with TRBJ2-7, with D maybe TRBD2 (6 bases). The CDR3 is 15 amino acids. V was cut by 5 bases and J by 2 bases, with 19 bases left in between. Germline V CDR1 and CDR2: SQVTM, ANQGSEA. CDR3 protein: CSVLPGDLTTYEQYF. CDR3 DNA: TGCAGCGTTCTGCCGGGGGACCTTACCACCTACGAGCAGTACTTC.

This clone was found a few times. The rearrangement joins TRBV5-6 to TRBJ2-7, with 9 bases lining up with TRBD2. Germline lookup yields CDR1 SGHDT and CDR2 YYEEEE. The CDR3 contains 15 residues. V was pared by 0 bases and J by 7 bases, with 8 bases of the junction left unmatched. CDR3 sequence (DNA): TGTGCCAGCAGCTTGGGAGCGGGAGGACTAAGGGAGCAGTACTTC. This sequence encodes CASSLGAGGLREQYF.

Of note for this clone: The sample has other DNA sequences that encode this CDR3 too. The gene calls are TRBV6-6 and TRBJ2-7; TRBD2 might be the D (6 bases). With 0 bases removed from V and 1 base from J, the gap between germline ends came to 7 bases. Germline loops: CDR1 MNHNY, CDR2 SVGAGI (reference sequence). The CDR3 loop spans 14 amino acids. The CDR3 sequence: CASSYSSGSYEQYF. DNA for the CDR3: TGTGCCAGCAGTTACTCGAGCGGGTCCTACGAGCAGTACTTC.

V gene TRBV5-1 combines with J gene TRBJ2-5; a weak D match, TRBD2 (6 bases). Germline CDR1 reads SGHRS; CDR2 reads YFSETQ. V dropped 2 bases and J dropped 5 bases, with 10 bases sitting between them. This CDR3 region has 13 residues. The CDR3 protein is CASSFRERETQYF. Written as DNA, the CDR3 is TGCGCCAGCAGCTTTCGGGAGCGTGAGACCCAGTACTTC.

The chain carries TRBV7-9 and TRBJ2-1; D perhaps matches TRBD1 (5 bases). CDR3 length equals 13 residues. V lost 5 bases and J 5 bases, leaving 10 bases between the germline ends. Germline CDR1 and CDR2: SEHNR and FQNEAQ (reference sequence). CDR3 sequence (DNA): TGTGCCAGCAGCGCACAGGTTAACAATGAGCAGTTCTTC. Translation: CASSAQVNNEQFF. The full variable domain, completed using reference TRBV7-9 and TRBJ2-1, is DTGVSQNPRHKITKRGQNVTFRCDPISEHNRLYWYRQTLGQGPEFLTYFQNEAQLEKSRLLSDRFSAERPKGSFSTLEIQRTEQGDSAMYLCASSAQVNNEQFFGPGTRLTVL.

The table lists this clone with a few counts. The chain is built from TRBV28 and TRBJ1-5; D gene ambiguous. Germline values: CDR1 MDHEN, CDR2 SYDVKM. V was trimmed by 4 bases and J by 9 bases, leaving 7 bases between them. This CDR3 is 11 amino acids long. The CDR3 spells CASSSTRPQHF. The CDR3 DNA follows: TGTGCCAGCAGTTCCACCAGGCCCCAGCATTTT.